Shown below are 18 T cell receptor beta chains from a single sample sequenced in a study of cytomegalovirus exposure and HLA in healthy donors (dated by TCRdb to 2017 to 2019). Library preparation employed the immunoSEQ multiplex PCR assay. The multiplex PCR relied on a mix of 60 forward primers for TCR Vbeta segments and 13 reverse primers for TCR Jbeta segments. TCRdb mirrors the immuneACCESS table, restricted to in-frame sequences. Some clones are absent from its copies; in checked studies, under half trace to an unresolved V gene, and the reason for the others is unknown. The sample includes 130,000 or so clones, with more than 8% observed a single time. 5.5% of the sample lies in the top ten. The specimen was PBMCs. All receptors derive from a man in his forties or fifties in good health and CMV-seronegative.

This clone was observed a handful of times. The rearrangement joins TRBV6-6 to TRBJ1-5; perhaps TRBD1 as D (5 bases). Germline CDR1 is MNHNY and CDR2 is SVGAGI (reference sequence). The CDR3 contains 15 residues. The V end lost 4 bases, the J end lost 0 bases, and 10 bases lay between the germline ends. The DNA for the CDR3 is TGTGCCAGCAGTTCCGACAGTTATAGCAATCAGCCCCAGCATTTT. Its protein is CASSSDSYSNQPQHF.

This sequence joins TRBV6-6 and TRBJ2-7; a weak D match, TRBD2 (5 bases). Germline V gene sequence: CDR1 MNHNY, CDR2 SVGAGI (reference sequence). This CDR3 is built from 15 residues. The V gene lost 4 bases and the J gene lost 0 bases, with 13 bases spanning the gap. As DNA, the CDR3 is TGTGCCAGCAGTTCCCCCGCTACTAGCTCCTACGAGCAGTACTTC. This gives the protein CASSSPATSSYEQYF.

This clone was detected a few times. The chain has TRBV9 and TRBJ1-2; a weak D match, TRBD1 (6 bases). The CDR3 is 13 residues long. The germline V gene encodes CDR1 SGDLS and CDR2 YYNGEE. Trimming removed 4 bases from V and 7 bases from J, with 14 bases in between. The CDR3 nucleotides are TGTGCCAGCAGCTACTCGGACAGCGCTGGCTACACCTTC. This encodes CASSYSDSAGYTF.

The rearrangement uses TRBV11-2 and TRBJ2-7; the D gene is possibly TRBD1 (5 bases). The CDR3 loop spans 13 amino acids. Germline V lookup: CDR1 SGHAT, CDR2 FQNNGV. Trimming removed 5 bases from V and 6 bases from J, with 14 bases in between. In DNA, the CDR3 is TGTGCCAGCAGCCAAAACCAAGGGGTCGAGCAGTACTTC. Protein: CASSQNQGVEQYF. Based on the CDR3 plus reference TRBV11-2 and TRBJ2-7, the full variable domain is EAGVAQSPRYKIIEKRQSVAFWCNPISGHATLYWYQQILGQGPKLLIQFQNNGVVDDSQLPKDRFSAERLKGVDSTLKIQPAKLEDSAVYLCASSQNQGVEQYFGPGTRLTVT.

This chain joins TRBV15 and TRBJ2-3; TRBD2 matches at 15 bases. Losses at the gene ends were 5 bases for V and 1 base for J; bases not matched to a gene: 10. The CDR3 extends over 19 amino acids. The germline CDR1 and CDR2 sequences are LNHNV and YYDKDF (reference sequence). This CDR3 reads CATSFPGTSGGNGTDTQYF. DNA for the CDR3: TGTGCCACCAGCTTTCCCGGGACTAGCGGGGGGAATGGCACAGATACGCAGTATTTT.

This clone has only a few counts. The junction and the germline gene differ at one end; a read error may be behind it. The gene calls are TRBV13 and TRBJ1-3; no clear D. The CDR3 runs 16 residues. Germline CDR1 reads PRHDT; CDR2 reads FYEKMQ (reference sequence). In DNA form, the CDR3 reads TGTGCCAGCAGCTTAGAATTAGGGAGCTCTGGAAACAACATATATTTT. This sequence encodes CASSLELGSSGNNIYF. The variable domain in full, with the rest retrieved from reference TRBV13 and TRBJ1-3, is AAGVIQSPRHLIKEKRETATLKCYPIPRHDTVYWYQQGPGQDPQFLISFYEKMQSDKGSIPDRFSAQQFSDYHSELNMSSLELGDSALYFCASSLELGSSGNNIYFGEGSWLTVV.

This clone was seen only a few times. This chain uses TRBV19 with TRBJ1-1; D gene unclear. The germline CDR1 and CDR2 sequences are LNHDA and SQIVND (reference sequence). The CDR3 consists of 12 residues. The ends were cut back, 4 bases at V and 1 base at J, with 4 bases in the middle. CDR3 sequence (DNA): TGTGCCAGTAGTAACAGGAACACTGAAGCTTTCTTT. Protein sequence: CASSNRNTEAFF.

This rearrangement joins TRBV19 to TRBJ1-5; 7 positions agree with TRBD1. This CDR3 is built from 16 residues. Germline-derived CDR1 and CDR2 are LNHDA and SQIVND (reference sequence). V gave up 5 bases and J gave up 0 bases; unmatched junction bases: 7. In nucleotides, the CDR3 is TGTGCCAGTAGTGAAGGGGGCCACTATAGCAATCAGCCCCAGCATTTT. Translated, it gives CASSEGGHYSNQPQHF.

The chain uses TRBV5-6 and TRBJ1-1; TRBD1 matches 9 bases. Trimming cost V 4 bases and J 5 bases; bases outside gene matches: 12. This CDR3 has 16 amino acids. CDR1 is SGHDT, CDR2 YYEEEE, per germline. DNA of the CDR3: TGTGCCAGCAGCCCCGGGACAGGGTTGCGGCATACTGAAGCTTTCTTT. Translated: CASSPGTGLRHTEAFF. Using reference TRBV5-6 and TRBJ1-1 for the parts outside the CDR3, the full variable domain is DAGVTQSPTHLIKTRGQQVTLRCSPKSGHDTVSWYQQALGQGPQFIFQYYEEEERQRGNFPDRFSGHQFPNYSSELNVNALLLGDSALYLCASSPGTGLRHTEAFFGQGTRLTVV.

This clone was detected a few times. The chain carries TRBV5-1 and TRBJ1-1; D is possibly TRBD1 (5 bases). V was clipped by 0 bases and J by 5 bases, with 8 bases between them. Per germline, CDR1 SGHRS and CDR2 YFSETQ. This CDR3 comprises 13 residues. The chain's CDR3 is CASSLGGETEAFF. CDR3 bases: TGCGCCAGCAGCTTGGGGGGCGAGACTGAAGCTTTCTTT.

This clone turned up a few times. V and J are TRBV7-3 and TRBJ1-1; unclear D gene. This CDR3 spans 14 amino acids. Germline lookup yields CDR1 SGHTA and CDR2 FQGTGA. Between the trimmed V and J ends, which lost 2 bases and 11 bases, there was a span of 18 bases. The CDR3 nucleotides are TGTGCCAGCAGCTTATCGCCTGGAGCGGGTACGGCTTTCTTT. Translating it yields CASSLSPGAGTAFF.

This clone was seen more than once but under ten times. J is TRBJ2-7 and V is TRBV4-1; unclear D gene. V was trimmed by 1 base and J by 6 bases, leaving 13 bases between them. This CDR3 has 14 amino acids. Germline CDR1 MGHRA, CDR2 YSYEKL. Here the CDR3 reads CASSQAPKSGEQYF. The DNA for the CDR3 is TGCGCCAGCAGCCAAGCTCCCAAATCGGGCGAGCAGTACTTC.

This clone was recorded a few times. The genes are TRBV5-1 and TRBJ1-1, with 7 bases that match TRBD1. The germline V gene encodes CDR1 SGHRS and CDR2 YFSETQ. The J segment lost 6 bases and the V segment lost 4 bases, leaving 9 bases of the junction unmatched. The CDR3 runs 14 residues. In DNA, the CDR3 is TGCGCCAGCAGCGTAGGGGGCGGAGGGGCTGAAGCTTTCTTT. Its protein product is CASSVGGGGAEAFF.

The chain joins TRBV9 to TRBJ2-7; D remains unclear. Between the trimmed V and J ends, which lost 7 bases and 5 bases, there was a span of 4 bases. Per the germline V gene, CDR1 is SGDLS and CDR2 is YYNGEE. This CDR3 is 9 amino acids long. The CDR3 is CASWHEQYF. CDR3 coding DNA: TGTGCCAGCTGGCACGAGCAGTACTTC.

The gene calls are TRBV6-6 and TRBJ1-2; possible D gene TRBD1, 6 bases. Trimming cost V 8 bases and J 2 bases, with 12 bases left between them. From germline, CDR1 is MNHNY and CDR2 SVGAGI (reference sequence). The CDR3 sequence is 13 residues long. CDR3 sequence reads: CASSDRENYGYTF. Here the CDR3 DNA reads TGTGCCAGCTCGGACAGAGAGAACTATGGCTACACCTTC.

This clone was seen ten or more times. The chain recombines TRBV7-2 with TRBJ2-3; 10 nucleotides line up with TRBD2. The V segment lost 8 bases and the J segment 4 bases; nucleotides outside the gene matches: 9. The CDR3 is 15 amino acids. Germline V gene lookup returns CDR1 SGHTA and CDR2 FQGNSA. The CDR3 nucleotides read TGTGCCAGCGTATCTCTAGCGGGGGCCCCAGATACGCAGTATTTT. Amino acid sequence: CASVSLAGAPDTQYF.

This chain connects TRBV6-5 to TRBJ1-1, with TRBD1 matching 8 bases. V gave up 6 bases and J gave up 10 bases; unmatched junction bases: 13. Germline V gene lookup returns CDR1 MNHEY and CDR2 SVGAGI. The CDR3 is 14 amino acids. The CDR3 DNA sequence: TGTGCCAGCAGCTCGGGACAGGTAGACTCCCGAGCTTTCTTT. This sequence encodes CASSSGQVDSRAFF.

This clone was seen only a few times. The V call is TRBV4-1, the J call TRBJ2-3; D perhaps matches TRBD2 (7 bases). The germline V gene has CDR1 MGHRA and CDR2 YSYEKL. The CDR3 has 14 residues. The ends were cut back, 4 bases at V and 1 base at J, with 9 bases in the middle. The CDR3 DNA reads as TGCGCCAGCAGCCTCGGGGGGCGCACAGATACGCAGTATTTT. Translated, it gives CASSLGGRTDTQYF.